A single sample gave rise to the 19 T cell receptor beta chains below, sequenced in a study of blood T cell repertoires in COVID-19 (dated by TCRdb to about 2020). Receptor libraries were prepared by the immunoSEQ multiplex PCR assay. In TCRdb, the immuneACCESS table is reduced to in-frame sequences with V and J assigned. These tables do not hold every clone; where another copy was compared, an unresolved V gene accounts for under half, and the others remain unexplained. The sample records about 80,000 clones, 75% to 90% of which are singletons. 27% of the sample is held by the ten biggest clonotypes. Sequencing input: peripheral blood. All receptors come from a human donor in a cohort sampled during active COVID-19.

The V call is TRBV20-1, the J call TRBJ2-1, with D hard to call. The germline V gene encodes CDR1 DFQATT and CDR2 SNEGSKA (reference sequence). The CDR3 sequence is 11 residues long. V gave up 6 bases and J gave up 5 bases, with 8 bases separating them. CDR3 nucleotide sequence: TGCAGTGCAGAGTCCCACAATGAGCAGTTCTTC. It codes for CSAESHNEQFF.

V gene TRBV11-2 combines with J gene TRBJ1-1; 9 nucleotides line up with TRBD1. Germline CDR1 reads SGHAT; CDR2 reads FQNNGV. The CDR3 extends over 15 amino acids. V shed 5 bases and J 4 bases; nucleotides not matched to a gene: 8. The CDR3 sequence: CASSLEGQGLTEAFF. CDR3 nucleotides: TGTGCCAGCAGCCTGGAGGGACAGGGACTCACTGAAGCTTTCTTT. The variable domain in full, with the rest retrieved from reference TRBV11-2 and TRBJ1-1, is EAGVAQSPRYKIIEKRQSVAFWCNPISGHATLYWYQQILGQGPKLLIQFQNNGVVDDSQLPKDRFSAERLKGVDSTLKIQPAKLEDSAVYLCASSLEGQGLTEAFFGQGTRLTVV.

The chain uses TRBV6-2 or TRBV6-3 and TRBJ1-4, with TRBD1 identical over 7 bases. Germline-derived CDR1 and CDR2 are MNHEY and SVGEGT. The J segment lost 5 bases and the V segment lost 2 bases, leaving 5 bases of the junction unmatched. CDR3 length equals 15 residues. The chain's CDR3 is CASSYGGGRNEKLFF. CDR3 nucleotide sequence: TGTGCCAGCAGTTACGGAGGGGGCAGGAATGAAAAACTGTTTTTT.

The genes are TRBV19 and TRBJ1-1, with 8 nucleotides matching TRBD1. This CDR3 region has 14 residues. Germline V lookup: CDR1 LNHDA, CDR2 SQIVND (reference sequence). Trimming removed 4 bases from V and 3 bases from J; junction bases left unmatched: 4. CDR3 loop: CASSRTGMDTEAFF. The CDR3 coding sequence is TGTGCCAGTAGTAGGACAGGGATGGACACTGAAGCTTTCTTT.

The rearrangement uses TRBV9 and TRBJ1-3; possibly TRBD1 for D (6 bases). This CDR3 is 16 amino acids long. CDR1 and CDR2 (germline): SGDLS, YYNGEE. V shed 0 bases and J shed 1 base, with 11 bases lying between them. Here the CDR3 reads CASSVGTGPSGNTIYF. The DNA of the CDR3 is TGTGCCAGCAGCGTAGGCACAGGGCCATCTGGAAACACCATATATTTT.

This chain uses TRBV6-1 with TRBJ1-2, with no clear D. This CDR3 is built from 14 residues. The germline V gene encodes CDR1 MNHNS and CDR2 SASEGT. Between the trimmed V and J ends, which lost 2 bases and 0 bases, there was a span of 7 bases. CDR3 region: CASSEYGANYGYTF. CDR3 coding DNA: TGTGCCAGCAGTGAATATGGAGCTAACTATGGCTACACCTTC.

The CDR3 reads CATSRDPGEVYEQYF. In DNA, the CDR3 is TGTGCCACCAGCAGAGATCCGGGGGAGGTCTACGAGCAGTACTTC. V and J are TRBV15 and TRBJ2-7; tentatively, D is TRBD2 (6 bases). This CDR3 contains 15 residues. Looked up from germline, CDR1 is LNHNV and CDR2 is YYDKDF (reference sequence). V was trimmed by 0 bases and J by 3 bases, leaving 12 bases between them. Using reference TRBV15 and TRBJ2-7 for the parts outside the CDR3, the full variable domain is DAMVIQNPRYQVTQFGKPVTLSCSQTLNHNVMYWYQQKSSQAPKLLFHYYDKDFNNEADTPDNFQSRRPNTSFCFLDIRSPGLGDTAMYLCATSRDPGEVYEQYFGPGTRLTVT.

The rearrangement joins TRBV5-1 to TRBJ1-4; D possibly corresponds to TRBD1 (5 bases). Germline assignment: CDR1 SGHRS and CDR2 YFSETQ. The CDR3 length is 16 residues. Trimming removed 0 bases at V and 5 bases at J, with 14 bases between. The CDR3 DNA reads TGCGCCAGCAGCTTGGCCTCAGGGCTCCAAAATGAAAAACTGTTTTTT. It yields the protein CASSLASGLQNEKLFF.

V and J are TRBV28 and TRBJ1-4; D is undetermined. Germline CDR1 reads MDHEN; CDR2 reads SYDVKM. V was pared by 6 bases and J by 7 bases, with 9 bases between. The CDR3 extends over 12 amino acids. The CDR3: CASSLRFEKLFF. The CDR3 DNA is TGTGCCAGCAGCCTGAGATTTGAAAAACTGTTTTTT.

In its sample, this clone was seen a few times. The chain has TRBV28 and TRBJ1-3; D uncertain. This CDR3 has 13 residues. The V gene lost 4 bases and the J gene lost 1 base, with 5 bases spanning the gap. Germline V lookup: CDR1 MDHEN, CDR2 SYDVKM. The CDR3 DNA is TGTGCCAGCAGTTGGCTTTCTGGAAACACCATATATTTT. As protein: CASSWLSGNTIYF.

V gene TRBV19 combines with J gene TRBJ1-5; TRBD1 matches 7 bases. V lost 5 bases, J lost 3 bases, and 7 bases stayed unmatched. Germline V gives CDR1 LNHDA, CDR2 SQIVND (reference sequence). This CDR3 region has 15 residues. The CDR3 here is CASSVGQLTNQPQHF. The CDR3 coding sequence is TGTGCCAGTAGTGTGGGACAGCTCACCAATCAGCCCCAGCATTTT.

The CDR3, as DNA: TGTGCCAGCAGCCCCAGGGGTTCCGGGGCCAACGTCCTGACTTTC. It is translated as CASSPRGSGANVLTF. This chain uses TRBV2 with TRBJ2-6; possible D gene TRBD1, 6 bases. The V and J ends lost 6 bases and 4 bases respectively, with 13 bases between them. Germline assignment: CDR1 SNHLY and CDR2 FYNNEI. There are 15 residues in the CDR3.

V gene TRBV19 combines with J gene TRBJ2-7, with 9 bases that match TRBD1. Per the germline V gene, CDR1 is LNHDA and CDR2 is SQIVND (reference sequence). The CDR3 runs to 14 residues. V was pared by 10 bases and J by 0 bases, with 7 bases of the junction left unmatched. The DNA of the CDR3 is TGTGCCACCAAAGGGACAGGGAGCTCCTACGAGCAGTACTTC. Translation gives CATKGTGSSYEQYF.

CDR3 sequence (DNA): TGTGCCAGCAGCTTGGGGTCAGTGAGCCAGACAAGGAACACTGAAGCTTTCTTT. This translates into CASSLGSVSQTRNTEAFF. This chain links TRBV5-8 with TRBJ1-1; no clear D. Germline CDR1 reads SGHTS; CDR2 reads YDEGEE. The ends were cut back, 0 bases at V and 1 base at J, with 19 bases in the middle. This CDR3 spans 18 amino acids.

This chain connects TRBV7-3 to TRBJ2-1, with 8 nucleotides matching TRBD2. Germline CDR1 reads SGHTA; CDR2 reads FQGTGA. The V gene end was trimmed by 1 base and the J gene end by 5 bases; junction bases not matched to a gene: 7. The CDR3 has 16 amino acids. As DNA, the CDR3 is TGTGCCAGCAGCTTAATCGGGGGGGATTTCCACAATGAGCAGTTCTTC. It codes for CASSLIGGDFHNEQFF. Complete variable domain (other parts from reference TRBV7-3 and TRBJ2-1): GAGVSQTPSNKVTEKGKYVELRCDPISGHTALYWYRQSLGQGPEFLIYFQGTGAADDSGLPNDRFFAVRPEGSVSTLKIQRTERGDSAVYLCASSLIGGDFHNEQFFGPGTRLTVL.

The CDR3 DNA sequence: TGTGCCAGCTCACCTGCGCTGAATCAGCCCCAGCATTTT. Translated, it gives CASSPALNQPQHF. The chain recombines TRBV18 with TRBJ1-5, with unresolved D. The germline CDR1 and CDR2 sequences are KGHSH and LQKENI. The CDR3 runs 13 residues. V lost 3 bases to trimming and J lost 4 bases, with 7 bases between them.

This clone was seen only once. The chain combines TRBV5-5 with TRBJ2-1, with a possible D match to TRBD2 (5 bases). The length of the CDR3 is 15 residues. Trimming pared 1 base from V and 2 bases from J, leaving 10 bases between. The germline CDR1 and CDR2 sequences are SGHKS and YYEKEE (reference sequence). CDR3 coding DNA: TGTGCCAGCAGCTTGTCGGGGAACACCTACAATGAGCAGTTCTTC. The encoded protein is CASSLSGNTYNEQFF.

The J gene is TRBJ2-3, the V gene TRBV28; 8 nucleotides match TRBD1. With 6 bases clipped from V and 0 bases from J, the junction kept 5 bases outside the gene matches. The CDR3 is 15 amino acids. CDR1 and CDR2 from the germline V gene are MDHEN and SYDVKM. The DNA of the CDR3 is TGTGCCAGCAGAACGGACAGGGCTAGCACAGATACGCAGTATTTT. Translated: CASRTDRASTDTQYF.

This rearrangement joins TRBV18 to TRBJ1-5, with a possible D match to TRBD1 (6 bases). The V and J ends lost 3 bases and 1 base respectively, with 13 bases between them. The CDR3 has 16 residues. Germline V gene data show CDR1 as KGHSH and CDR2 as LQKENI. The CDR3 DNA reads TGTGCCAGCTCACCTGGGACACCCGGGAGCAATCAGCCCCAGCATTTT. Amino acid sequence: CASSPGTPGSNQPQHF.